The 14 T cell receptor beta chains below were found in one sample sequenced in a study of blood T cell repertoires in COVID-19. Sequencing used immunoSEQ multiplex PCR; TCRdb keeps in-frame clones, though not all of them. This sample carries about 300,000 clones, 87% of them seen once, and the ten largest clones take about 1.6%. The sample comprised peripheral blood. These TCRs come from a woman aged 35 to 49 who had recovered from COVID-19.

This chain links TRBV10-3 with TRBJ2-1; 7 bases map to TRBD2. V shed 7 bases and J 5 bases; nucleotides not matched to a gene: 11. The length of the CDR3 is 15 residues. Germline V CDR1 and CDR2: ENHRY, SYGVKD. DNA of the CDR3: TGTGCCATCAAGGCCGCGGGGGTTACCGACAATGAGCAGTTCTTC. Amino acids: CAIKAAGVTDNEQFF.

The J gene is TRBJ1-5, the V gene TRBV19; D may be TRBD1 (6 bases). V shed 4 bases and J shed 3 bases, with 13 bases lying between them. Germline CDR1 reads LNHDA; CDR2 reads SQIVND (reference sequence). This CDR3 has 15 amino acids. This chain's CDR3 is CASSTWTVVNQPQHF. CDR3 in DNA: TGTGCCAGTAGTACCTGGACAGTGGTCAATCAGCCCCAGCATTTT.

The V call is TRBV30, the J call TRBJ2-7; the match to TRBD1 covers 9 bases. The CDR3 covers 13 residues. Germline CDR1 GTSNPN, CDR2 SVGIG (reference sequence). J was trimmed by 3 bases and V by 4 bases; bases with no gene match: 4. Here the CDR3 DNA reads TGTGCCTGGACCGGGACAGGGAACTACGAGCAGTACTTC. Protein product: CAWTGTGNYEQYF.

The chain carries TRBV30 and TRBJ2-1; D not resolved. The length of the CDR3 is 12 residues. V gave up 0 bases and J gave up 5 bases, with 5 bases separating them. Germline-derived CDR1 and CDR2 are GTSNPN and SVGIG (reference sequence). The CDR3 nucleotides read TGTGCCTGGAGTGTACTAAACAATGAGCAGTTCTTC. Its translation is CAWSVLNNEQFF.

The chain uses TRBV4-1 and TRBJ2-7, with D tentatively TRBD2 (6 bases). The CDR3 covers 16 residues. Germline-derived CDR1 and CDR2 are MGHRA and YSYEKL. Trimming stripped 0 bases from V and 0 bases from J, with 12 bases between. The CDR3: CASSQDWGGASYEQYF. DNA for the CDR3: TGCGCCAGCAGCCAAGATTGGGGCGGGGCCTCCTACGAGCAGTACTTC.

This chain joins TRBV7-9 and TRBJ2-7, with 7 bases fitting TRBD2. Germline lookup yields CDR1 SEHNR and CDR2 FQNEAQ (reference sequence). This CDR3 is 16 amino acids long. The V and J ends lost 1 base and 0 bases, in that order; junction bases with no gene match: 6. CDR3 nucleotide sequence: TGTGCCAGCAGCTTAGGGATGGGAGGGAGCTCCTACGAGCAGTACTTC. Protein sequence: CASSLGMGGSSYEQYF.

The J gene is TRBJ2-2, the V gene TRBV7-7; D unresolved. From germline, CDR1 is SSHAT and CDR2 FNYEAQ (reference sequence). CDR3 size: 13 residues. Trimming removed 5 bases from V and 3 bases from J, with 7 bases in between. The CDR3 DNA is TGTGCCAGCAGCACCAGTTACACCGGGGAGCTGTTTTTT. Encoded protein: CASSTSYTGELFF.

The CDR3 is CASSESREGGYTF. CDR3 nucleotides: TGTGCCAGCAGTGAATCCAGGGAAGGCGGCTACACCTTC. The chain recombines TRBV6-1 with TRBJ1-2, with D tentatively TRBD1 (5 bases). Germline V CDR1 and CDR2: MNHNS, SASEGT. Deletions cut 2 bases from V and 8 bases from J, with 12 bases between. The CDR3 consists of 13 residues.

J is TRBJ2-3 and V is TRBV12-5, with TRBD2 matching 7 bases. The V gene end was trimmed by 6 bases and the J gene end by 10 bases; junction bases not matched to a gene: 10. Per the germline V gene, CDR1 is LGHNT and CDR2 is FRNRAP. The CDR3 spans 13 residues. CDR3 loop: CASGPTGLGSQYF. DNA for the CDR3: TGTGCTAGTGGCCCGACTGGACTAGGCTCGCAGTATTTT.

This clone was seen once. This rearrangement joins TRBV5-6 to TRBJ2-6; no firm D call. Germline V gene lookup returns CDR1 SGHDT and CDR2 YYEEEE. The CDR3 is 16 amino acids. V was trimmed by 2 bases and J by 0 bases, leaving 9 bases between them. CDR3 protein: CASSFGHSSGANVLTF. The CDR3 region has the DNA TGTGCCAGCAGCTTCGGCCACAGCTCTGGGGCCAACGTCCTGACTTTC.

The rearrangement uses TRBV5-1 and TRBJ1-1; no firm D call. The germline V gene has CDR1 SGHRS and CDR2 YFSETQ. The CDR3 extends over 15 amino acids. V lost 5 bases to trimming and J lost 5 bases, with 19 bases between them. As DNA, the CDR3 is TGCGCCAGCAGGCCATCACGGGGTTGGGAGACTGAAGCTTTCTTT. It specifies CASRPSRGWETEAFF.

CDR3 in amino acids: CAISGQGASYNEQFF. DNA for the CDR3: TGTGCCATCAGTGGTCAGGGGGCCTCCTACAATGAGCAGTTCTTC. The chain joins TRBV10-3 to TRBJ2-1; TRBD1 matches at 8 bases. Germline V gene lookup returns CDR1 ENHRY and CDR2 SYGVKD. The CDR3 length is 15 residues. V lost 4 bases to trimming and J lost 0 bases; unmatched junction nucleotides: 2.

CDR3 residues: CASRQGLSSYEQYF. In DNA form, the CDR3 reads TGTGCCAGCCGACAGGGTCTCAGCTCCTACGAGCAGTACTTC. This chain uses TRBV6-5 with TRBJ2-7; 7 bases align to TRBD1. Germline CDR1 and CDR2: MNHEY and SVGAGI. The CDR3 is 14 residues long. J gave up 0 bases and V 8 bases, and 7 bases lay outside the gene matches.

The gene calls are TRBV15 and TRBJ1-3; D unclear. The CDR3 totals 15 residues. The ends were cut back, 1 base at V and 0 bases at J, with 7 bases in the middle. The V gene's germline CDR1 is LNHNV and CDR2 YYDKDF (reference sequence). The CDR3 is CATSRVLLSGNTIYF. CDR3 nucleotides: TGTGCCACCAGCAGAGTACTCCTCTCTGGAAACACCATATATTTT. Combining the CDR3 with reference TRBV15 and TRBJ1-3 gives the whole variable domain DAMVIQNPRYQVTQFGKPVTLSCSQTLNHNVMYWYQQKSSQAPKLLFHYYDKDFNNEADTPDNFQSRRPNTSFCFLDIRSPGLGDTAMYLCATSRVLLSGNTIYFGEGSWLTVV.